This T cell receptor beta chain appears in the sequencing data of a study of molecular identifiers for immune sequencing clone quantification. Looking at the study overall: Naive CD8 RNA (around 20,000 or 99,000 cells) was divided into five aliquots, with four sequenced.

V lost 5 bases, J lost 4 bases, and 13 bases lay in between. The CDR3 consists of 14 residues. Germline CDR1 is MDHEN and CDR2 is SYDVKM. Naive CD8 sequencing libraries were generated from approximately 20,000 to 980,000 sorted cells, with 10%, 30% or 50% RNA as input. Sorting was used to obtain naive CD8 T cells (CD8+CD4-CCR7+CD45RA+). Libraries of bulk TCR were made by previously described methods (with listed TCR primers). TCRdb reanalysed the PCR reads using MiXCR and keeps one entry per CDR3 protein. The data contain 79,000 or so distinct CDR3 sequences, around 27% of them singletons. This clonotype showed up many times.

The source material was naive CD8+ T cells from blood, with Jurkat cell RNA spiked in. Subset: FACS-sorted CD8+CD4-CCR7+CD45RA+ naive T cells. The receptor's source is a human donor in good health. Some libraries in this study had Jurkat cell RNA spiked in. The chain links TRBV28 to TRBJ2-3, with D unclear. In DNA form, the CDR3 reads TGTGCCAGCAGTAACCTCCTCGCACCAGATACGCAGTATTTT. As protein: CASSNLLAPDTQYF.